This passage covers 13 T cell receptor beta chains from one sample sequenced in a study of vaccination effects on CD4 cells after COVID-19. Sequenced by immunoSEQ multiplex PCR; TCRdb stores in-frame clones only, minus some. The sample yields about 69,000 clones, 74% seen once. Before sequencing took place, the ViraFEST assay used viral peptide pools to expand antigen-specific CD4+ T cells. When around nine days of culture had elapsed, CD4+ T cells were isolated. Participants got two doses of BNT162b2 or mRNA-1273 vaccine. These receptors' targets are unknown. Sample: CD4+ T cells from PBMCs cultured with HCoV-229E spike peptides, taken after COVID-19 vaccination. These receptor sequences come from a human donor who received a COVID-19 vaccine.

The chain employs TRBV27 and TRBJ1-1, with 7 bases that match TRBD1. CDR1 is MNHEY, CDR2 SMNVEV, per germline (reference sequence). CDR3 length: 14 amino acids. The J segment lost 3 bases and the V segment lost 2 bases, leaving 3 bases of the junction unmatched. The CDR3 region is CASSLRGQYTEAFF. CDR3 bases: TGTGCCAGCAGTTTAAGGGGGCAGTACACTGAAGCTTTCTTT.

This clone was seen more than once but under ten times. The V call is TRBV5-1, the J call TRBJ2-1, with D perhaps TRBD1 (6 bases). CDR1 is SGHRS, CDR2 YFSETQ, per germline. Trimming removed 3 bases from V and 5 bases from J, with 9 bases in between. The CDR3 runs to 13 residues. For the CDR3, the DNA is TGCGCCAGCAGCTGGGGACAAAACAATGAGCAGTTCTTC. Translated: CASSWGQNNEQFF.

The chain has TRBV24-1 and TRBJ2-3; D not certain. Germline V gene data show CDR1 as KGHDR and CDR2 as SFDVKD. The CDR3 extends over 13 amino acids. V was shortened by 6 bases and J by 2 bases, with 8 bases between the two germline ends. The DNA for the CDR3 is TGTGCCACCAGTCAAACGAACACAGATACGCAGTATTTT. This codes for CATSQTNTDTQYF.

This clone was picked up a small number of times. V is TRBV30 and J is TRBJ1-4, with a weak D call TRBD1 (5 bases). CDR1 and CDR2 (germline): GTSNPN, SVGIG (reference sequence). V was trimmed by 1 base and J by 8 bases, leaving 11 bases between them. CDR3 length: 13 amino acids. This CDR3 reads CAWSGGVREKLFF. The DNA of the CDR3 is TGTGCCTGGAGTGGAGGGGTGAGAGAAAAACTGTTTTTT.

This clone has more than one count but fewer than ten. The chain is built from TRBV5-1 and TRBJ2-3; D is perhaps TRBD2 (6 bases). The CDR3 has 15 residues. V lost 4 bases and J 2 bases, leaving 14 bases between the germline ends. Germline values: CDR1 SGHRS, CDR2 YFSETQ. The CDR3 reads CASSITGGFTDTQYF. CDR3 bases: TGCGCCAGCAGCATAACAGGAGGGTTCACAGATACGCAGTATTTT.

This clone was seen a handful of times. This chain links TRBV4-1 with TRBJ1-3; no firm D call. Germline V CDR1 and CDR2: MGHRA, YSYEKL. The CDR3 has 15 residues. V was cut by 1 base and J by 0 bases, with 7 bases left in between. The CDR3 sequence: CASSQGTVSGNTIYF. For the CDR3, the DNA is TGCGCCAGCAGCCAAGGGACTGTCTCTGGAAACACCATATATTTT.

The sample holds one count of this clone. The chain is built from TRBV24-1 and TRBJ1-1, with TRBD1 identical over 7 bases. Germline trimming cut 6 bases from V and 2 bases from J; bases unmatched to any gene: 2. CDR1 is KGHDR, CDR2 SFDVKD, per germline. There are 13 residues in the CDR3. The CDR3 loop is CATSRQGNTEAFF. In nucleotides, the CDR3 is TGTGCCACCAGTCGACAGGGAAACACTGAAGCTTTCTTT.

The chain uses TRBV6-5 and TRBJ2-5; D remains ambiguous. CDR3 length: 13 amino acids. V lost 5 bases, J lost 0 bases, and 7 bases lay in between. Looked up from germline, CDR1 is MNHEY and CDR2 is SVGAGI. Written as DNA, the CDR3 is TGTGCCAGCAGTACAGTGAACCAAGAGACCCAGTACTTC. This codes for CASSTVNQETQYF.

This rearrangement joins TRBV25-1 to TRBJ2-5, with 7 bases lining up with TRBD1. Trimming cost V 5 bases and J 1 base; bases outside gene matches: 10. CDR3 length equals 16 residues. The germline gives CDR1 MGHDK, CDR2 SYGVNS. The CDR3 sequence: CASSKPSGTAQETQYF. CDR3 nucleotide sequence: TGTGCCAGCAGTAAACCCTCCGGGACAGCCCAAGAGACCCAGTACTTC.

J is TRBJ1-1 and V is TRBV6-5; 7 bases map to TRBD1. Germline V gives CDR1 MNHEY, CDR2 SVGAGI. The length of the CDR3 is 15 residues. Trimming removed 5 bases from V and 7 bases from J; junction bases left unmatched: 13. The CDR3 DNA reads TGTGCCAGCAGTCCCCAGGACAGGCCTCGGGGTGAAGCTTTCTTT. Its translation is CASSPQDRPRGEAFF.

This chain joins TRBV4-2 and TRBJ2-2; TRBD2 aligns across 7 bases. V was pared by 1 base and J by 1 base, with 3 bases of the junction left unmatched. Per germline, CDR1 LGHNA and CDR2 YNFKEQ. The CDR3 sequence is 16 residues long. The CDR3 here is CASSQATSLNTGELFF. CDR3 nucleotide sequence: TGTGCCAGCAGCCAAGCGACTAGCCTGAACACCGGGGAGCTGTTTTTT.

V usage is TRBV5-1 and J usage is TRBJ1-3, with D possibly being TRBD1 (6 bases). V was clipped by 4 bases and J by 0 bases, with 14 bases between them. The germline gives CDR1 SGHRS, CDR2 YFSETQ. CDR3 size: 16 residues. The CDR3 loop reads CASSAGVTGSGNTIYF. In DNA form, the CDR3 reads TGCGCCAGCAGCGCAGGGGTTACCGGCTCTGGAAACACCATATATTTT.

The sample holds a few counts of this clone. The chain has TRBV11-2 and TRBJ1-2; maybe TRBD1 (5 bases). Germline lookup yields CDR1 SGHAT and CDR2 FQNNGV. CDR3 size: 13 residues. The V and J ends lost 6 bases and 7 bases respectively, with 15 bases between them. CDR3 coding DNA: TGTGCCAGCAGTCTGGGAGGGGTCGCTGGCTACACCTTC. This encodes CASSLGGVAGYTF.